A selection of T cell receptor beta chains follows, all from one sample in a study of stem cell transplantation in POMP-related autoinflammatory disease. Data came from immunoSEQ multiplex PCR; TCRdb stores just in-frame clones and leaves some out. The sample carries 8,500 to 14,000 clones, approximately 86% recorded once. The starting material was CD8+ T cells from PBMCs, obtained before stem cell transplantation. These receptors originate from a human donor with POMP-related autoinflammation and immune dysregulation (PRAID). Each CDR3 is given with its conserved first and last residue. A D gene is named only where the DNA matches it firmly. Clone size appears in some rows only: once, few, many, or a class for an expanded clone.

V gene: TRBV4-1; J gene: TRBJ1-6; D gene: TRBD1; clone size: .; CDR3 DNA: TGCGCCAGCAGCCAAGGCGTTAGGGGGCGGCCTAATTCACCCCTCCACTTT; CDR3 protein: CASSQGVRGRPNSPLHF
V gene: TRBV30; J gene: TRBJ2-2; D gene: .; clone size: .; CDR3 DNA: TGTGCCTGGAGAGGGGCGGTCGGGGAGCTGTTTTTT; CDR3 protein: CAWRGAVGELFF
V gene: TRBV5-6; J gene: TRBJ1-5; D gene: TRBD1; clone size: .; CDR3 DNA: TGTGCCAGCAGCTTGAACGGACGAGGGACAGGTGATCAGCCCCAGCATTTT; CDR3 protein: CASSLNGRGTGDQPQHF
V gene: TRBV19; J gene: TRBJ2-1; D gene: TRBD2; clone size: .; CDR3 DNA: TGTGCCAGTAGTATATCTAGCGGGAGTGTGAGTGAGCAGTTCTTC; CDR3 protein: CASSISSGSVSEQFF
V gene: TRBV19; J gene: TRBJ2-7; D gene: .; clone size: .; CDR3 DNA: TGTGCCAGTAGTATAGGAAGCGAGCAGTACTTC; CDR3 protein: CASSIGSEQYF
V gene: TRBV5-8; J gene: TRBJ2-1; D gene: .; clone size: .; CDR3 DNA: TGTGCCAGCAGCTTTGGGGAACAGCCCTACAATGAGCAGTTCTTC; CDR3 protein: CASSFGEQPYNEQFF
V gene: TRBV13; J gene: TRBJ2-3; D gene: TRBD2; clone size: .; CDR3 DNA: TGTGCCAGCAGCTCACGGACTAGCGGTATCCCCTACACAGATACGCAGTATTTT; CDR3 protein: CASSSRTSGIPYTDTQYF
V gene: TRBV7-6; J gene: TRBJ2-2; D gene: .; clone size: .; CDR3 DNA: TGTGCCAGCAGCTTAGCTTCCGACTCGAGGTCCGGGGAGCTGTTTTTT; CDR3 protein: CASSLASDSRSGELFF
V gene: TRBV9; J gene: TRBJ1-2; D gene: .; clone size: .; CDR3 DNA: TGTGCCAGCAGCGTTGGCAGGAGCTTACTCTATGGCTACACCTTC; CDR3 protein: CASSVGRSLLYGYTF
V gene: TRBV28; J gene: TRBJ1-3; D gene: .; clone size: .; CDR3 DNA: TGTGCCAGCAGTCTCCGGACAGAGTTAAGGCTATCCTCTGGAAACACCATATATTTT; CDR3 protein: CASSLRTELRLSSGNTIYF
V gene: TRBV4-1; J gene: TRBJ1-1; D gene: .; clone size: .; CDR3 DNA: TGCGCCAGCAGCCCGATAGGAGGGAACACTGAAGCTTTCTTT; CDR3 protein: CASSPIGGNTEAFF
V gene: TRBV6-1; J gene: TRBJ2-7; D gene: .; clone size: .; CDR3 DNA: TGTGCCAGCAGTGAACGCCGGGCCCCTCCACTCTACGAGCAGTACTTC; CDR3 protein: CASSERRAPPLYEQYF
V gene: TRBV18; J gene: TRBJ1-2; D gene: .; clone size: .; CDR3 DNA: TGTGCCAGCTCACCCGGAGGGGAGGGTGGCTACACCTTC; CDR3 protein: CASSPGGEGGYTF
V gene: TRBV27; J gene: TRBJ2-7; D gene: .; clone size: .; CDR3 DNA: TGTGCCAGCAGCCCCGGGGCAGGAGGTTGGGGGTACTTC; CDR3 protein: CASSPGAGGWGYF
V gene: TRBV4-1; J gene: TRBJ2-5; D gene: .; clone size: .; CDR3 DNA: TGCGCCAGCAGCCAAGACGGGGGTAGGAACCAAGAGACCCAGTACTTC; CDR3 protein: CASSQDGGRNQETQYF
V gene: TRBV4-2; J gene: TRBJ2-3; D gene: TRBD1; clone size: .; CDR3 DNA: TGTGCCAGCAGCCAAGGCGGGACAGGGAGTTTAGCAGATACGCAGTATTTT; CDR3 protein: CASSQGGTGSLADTQYF
V gene: TRBV7-9; J gene: TRBJ2-5; D gene: .; clone size: .; CDR3 DNA: TGTGCCAGCAGCAAACTACAGGAAGAGACCCAGTACTTC; CDR3 protein: CASSKLQEETQYF
V gene: TRBV27; J gene: TRBJ1-5; D gene: .; clone size: .; CDR3 DNA: TGTGCCAGCAGTTTGGTTGGCAATCAGCCCCAGCATTTT; CDR3 protein: CASSLVGNQPQHF
V gene: TRBV5-1; J gene: TRBJ2-1; D gene: TRBD1; clone size: .; CDR3 DNA: TGCGCCAGCAGCATGGGACAGGGGATGCTCTTC; CDR3 protein: CASSMGQGMLF
V gene: TRBV11-2; J gene: TRBJ2-2; D gene: TRBD1; clone size: .; CDR3 DNA: TGTGCCAGCAGCTGGACCCTGGACAGGGTAGTCGGGGAGCTGTTTTTT; CDR3 protein: CASSWTLDRVVGELFF
V gene: TRBV5-8; J gene: TRBJ1-2; D gene: .; clone size: .; CDR3 DNA: TGTGCCAGCAGGGACGGGACAAAGGACTATGGCTACACCTTC; CDR3 protein: CASRDGTKDYGYTF
V gene: TRBV19; J gene: TRBJ2-2; D gene: .; clone size: once; CDR3 DNA: TGTGCCAGTAGTATCGTAGGGGACACCGGGGAGCTGTTTTTT; CDR3 protein: CASSIVGDTGELFF
V gene: TRBV5-8; J gene: TRBJ2-7; D gene: .; clone size: .; CDR3 DNA: TGTGCCAGCAGCTACCCTCCAGGACCTCACAGTATGGACTTC; CDR3 protein: CASSYPPGPHSMDF
V gene: TRBV5-4; J gene: TRBJ2-3; D gene: .; clone size: .; CDR3 DNA: TGTGCCAGCAGCCCTGCACCGGGACCAAGACTCACAGATACGCAGTATTTT; CDR3 protein: CASSPAPGPRLTDTQYF
V gene: TRBV30; J gene: TRBJ2-2; D gene: .; clone size: .; CDR3 DNA: TGTGCCTGGAGAGGGGCGGGCGGGGAGCTGTTTTTT; CDR3 protein: CAWRGAGGELFF
V gene: TRBV5-6; J gene: TRBJ2-1; D gene: TRBD2; clone size: .; CDR3 DNA: TGTGCCAGCAGCCTGGCCGCGGGACTAGCGGGTTCCTACAATGAGCAGTTCTTC; CDR3 protein: CASSLAAGLAGSYNEQFF
V gene: TRBV7-9; J gene: TRBJ1-2; D gene: TRBD1; clone size: .; CDR3 DNA: TGTGCCAGCAGCTTAGGTGAGGGACAGCTAAACTATGGCTACACCTTC; CDR3 protein: CASSLGEGQLNYGYTF
V gene: TRBV2; J gene: TRBJ1-1; D gene: .; clone size: .; CDR3 DNA: TGTGCCAGCAGGGGGTGGGGCCTGAACACTGAAGCTTTCTTT; CDR3 protein: CASRGWGLNTEAFF
V gene: TRBV10-1; J gene: TRBJ2-7; D gene: TRBD1; clone size: .; CDR3 DNA: TGCGCCAGCATGGACAGGGGAGGTTACGAGCAGTACTTC; CDR3 protein: CASMDRGGYEQYF
V gene: TRBV2; J gene: TRBJ2-7; D gene: TRBD1; clone size: .; CDR3 DNA: TGTGCCAGCAGTGAGCCGGGACAGGGGGTATTCTCCTACGAGCAGTACTTC; CDR3 protein: CASSEPGQGVFSYEQYF
V gene: TRBV29-1; J gene: TRBJ1-2; D gene: .; clone size: .; CDR3 DNA: TGCAGCGTTGGAGGGGGGCGCCGCTATGGCTACACCTTC; CDR3 protein: CSVGGGRRYGYTF
V gene: TRBV4-1; J gene: TRBJ2-7; D gene: .; clone size: .; CDR3 DNA: TGCGCCAGCAGCCGACTTGGAGGGGGGTACGAGCAGTACTTC; CDR3 protein: CASSRLGGGYEQYF
V gene: TRBV7-2; J gene: TRBJ2-3; D gene: TRBD1; clone size: once; CDR3 DNA: TGTGCCAGCAGCGGACGGGACAGGGGATATGGGGCAGATACGCAGTATTTT; CDR3 protein: CASSGRDRGYGADTQYF
V gene: TRBV27; J gene: TRBJ2-3; D gene: TRBD2; clone size: .; CDR3 DNA: TGTGCCAGCAGTTTAGGTCTAGCGGGTTTATCATGGGCAGATACGCAGTATTTT; CDR3 protein: CASSLGLAGLSWADTQYF
V gene: TRBV9; J gene: TRBJ1-3; D gene: .; clone size: .; CDR3 DNA: TGTGCCAGCAGCGTTCCTGGAAACACCATATATTTT; CDR3 protein: CASSVPGNTIYF
V gene: TRBV6-1; J gene: TRBJ1-2; D gene: TRBD1; clone size: .; CDR3 DNA: TGTGCCAGCAGTGAAGCGCACTACAGGGGGAACTATGGCTACACCTTC; CDR3 protein: CASSEAHYRGNYGYTF
V gene: TRBV7-9; J gene: TRBJ2-1; D gene: .; clone size: .; CDR3 DNA: TGTGCCAGCAGCCCCCAGTATGAGCAGTTCTTC; CDR3 protein: CASSPQYEQFF
V gene: TRBV7-9; J gene: TRBJ2-2; D gene: TRBD2; clone size: few; CDR3 DNA: TGTGCCAGCAGCAAGGGACTAGCGGGAGGAACCGGGGAGCTGTTTTTT; CDR3 protein: CASSKGLAGGTGELFF
V gene: TRBV10-3; J gene: TRBJ2-7; D gene: .; clone size: .; CDR3 DNA: TGTGCCATCAGTGATGGGGGGCCTCGGCAGGCGAATTCCTACGAGCAGTACTTC; CDR3 protein: CAISDGGPRQANSYEQYF
V gene: TRBV30; J gene: TRBJ1-1; D gene: .; clone size: .; CDR3 DNA: TGTGCCTGGAGTGAGGTGGTGAACACTGAAGCTTTCTTT; CDR3 protein: CAWSEVVNTEAFF
V gene: TRBV29-1; J gene: TRBJ2-1; D gene: TRBD2; clone size: .; CDR3 DNA: TGCAGCGTTGAAGATGGCCCCGTAAAGCGGGAGATGTATGAGCAGTTCTTC; CDR3 protein: CSVEDGPVKREMYEQFF
V gene: TRBV13; J gene: TRBJ2-3; D gene: .; clone size: once; CDR3 DNA: TGTGCCAGCAGCTTACCTTCTTACACAGATACGCAGTATTTT; CDR3 protein: CASSLPSYTDTQYF
V gene: TRBV4-1; J gene: TRBJ2-5; D gene: .; clone size: .; CDR3 DNA: TGCGCCAGCAGCCAAGCCCCCGGGACAACGGAGACCCAGTACTTC; CDR3 protein: CASSQAPGTTETQYF
V gene: TRBV7-7; J gene: TRBJ2-5; D gene: .; clone size: .; CDR3 DNA: TGTGCCAGCGCTCTAGGCCCGGGAGACCAAGAGACCCAGTACTTC; CDR3 protein: CASALGPGDQETQYF
V gene: TRBV9; J gene: TRBJ2-4; D gene: TRBD2; clone size: .; CDR3 DNA: TGTGCCAGCAGCGTAGCTCTAGCGGGAGCCAAAAACATTCAGTACTTC; CDR3 protein: CASSVALAGAKNIQYF
V gene: TRBV29-1; J gene: TRBJ2-1; D gene: TRBD2; clone size: .; CDR3 DNA: TGCAGCGGGGAGACTAGCGGGAGGGCCGGTGAGCAGTTCTTC; CDR3 protein: CSGETSGRAGEQFF
V gene: TRBV7-9; J gene: TRBJ2-2; D gene: .; clone size: once; CDR3 DNA: TGTGCCAGCAGACCAACGGGGAAAAACACCGGGGAGCTGTTTTTT; CDR3 protein: CASRPTGKNTGELFF
V gene: TRBV30; J gene: TRBJ1-4; D gene: .; clone size: .; CDR3 DNA: TGTGCCTGGAGTCGCGACGGACTCACAACTAATGAAAAACTGTTTTTT; CDR3 protein: CAWSRDGLTTNEKLFF
V gene: TRBV7-9; J gene: TRBJ2-5; D gene: .; clone size: .; CDR3 DNA: TGTGCCAGCAGCTCCCAAGAAGAGGTAGAGACCCAGTACTTC; CDR3 protein: CASSSQEEVETQYF
V gene: TRBV19; J gene: TRBJ2-4; D gene: TRBD2; clone size: once; CDR3 DNA: TGTGCCAGTAGTATCGGGACTAGCGGGGGGGCCGGGCCTTTTCTAGCCAAAAACATTCAGTACTTC; CDR3 protein: CASSIGTSGGAGPFLAKNIQYF
V gene: TRBV27; J gene: TRBJ2-7; D gene: TRBD1; clone size: .; CDR3 DNA: TGTGCCAGCAGTGCTAGTAGGGACAGTTCCTACGAGCAGTACTTC; CDR3 protein: CASSASRDSSYEQYF
V gene: TRBV11-3; J gene: TRBJ2-3; D gene: TRBD2; clone size: .; CDR3 DNA: TGTGCCAGCAGCCCCGGACTAGCGAGCACAGATACGCAGTATTTT; CDR3 protein: CASSPGLASTDTQYF
V gene: TRBV2; J gene: TRBJ2-7; D gene: .; clone size: .; CDR3 DNA: TGTGCCAGCAGTGACCGCGGCACGTCGGATGAGCAGTACTTC; CDR3 protein: CASSDRGTSDEQYF
V gene: TRBV30; J gene: TRBJ1-1; D gene: .; clone size: .; CDR3 DNA: TGTGCCTGGAGTGTACTGGACCCCGAAGGGTCGAACACTGAAGCTTTCTTT; CDR3 protein: CAWSVLDPEGSNTEAFF
V gene: TRBV4-1; J gene: TRBJ1-2; D gene: .; clone size: .; CDR3 DNA: TGCGCCAGCAGCCCTAACAGCGCCGGAGGGTACTATGGCTACACCTTC; CDR3 protein: CASSPNSAGGYYGYTF
V gene: TRBV30; J gene: TRBJ1-2; D gene: TRBD1; clone size: .; CDR3 DNA: TGTGCCTGGAGTCCAACAGACAGGGGCTGGGGCTACACCTTC; CDR3 protein: CAWSPTDRGWGYTF
V gene: TRBV5-1; J gene: TRBJ2-3; D gene: .; clone size: .; CDR3 DNA: TGCGCCAGCAGGGAGACGGGGTACATCACAGATACGCAGTATTTT; CDR3 protein: CASRETGYITDTQYF
V gene: TRBV7-8; J gene: TRBJ1-3; D gene: .; clone size: .; CDR3 DNA: TGTGCCAGCAGCTTAGACCTACCGGGAAACACCATATATTTT; CDR3 protein: CASSLDLPGNTIYF